This paragraph reports one T cell receptor beta chain. These data originate in a study of blood T cell repertoires in COVID-19. Measured with immunoSEQ multiplex PCR; TCRdb has only the in-frame clones, and not every one. Here the sample spans 110,000 to 150,000 clones, over 70% being singletons. Germline values: CDR1 SGHTA, CDR2 FQGNSA. The length of the CDR3 is 15 residues. The ends lost 2 bases at V and 2 bases at J; junction bases unmatched: 4. Sample: peripheral blood. The chain has TRBV7-2 and TRBJ2-7; 9 nucleotides agree with TRBD1. The clonotype comes from an older woman with acute or convalescent COVID-19. The CDR3: CASSLNRGHPYEQYF. CDR3 DNA: TGTGCCAGCAGCTTAAACAGGGGGCATCCCTACGAGCAGTACTTC.